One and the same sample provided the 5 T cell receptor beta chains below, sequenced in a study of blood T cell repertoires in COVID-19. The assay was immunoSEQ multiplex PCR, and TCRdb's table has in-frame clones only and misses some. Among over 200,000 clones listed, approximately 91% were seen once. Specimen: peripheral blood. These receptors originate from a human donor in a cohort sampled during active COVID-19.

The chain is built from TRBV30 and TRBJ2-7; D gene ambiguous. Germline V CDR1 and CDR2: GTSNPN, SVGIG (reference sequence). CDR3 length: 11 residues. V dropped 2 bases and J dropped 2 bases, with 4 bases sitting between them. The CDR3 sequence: CAWSITYEQYF. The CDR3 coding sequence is TGTGCCTGGAGTATAACCTACGAGCAGTACTTC.

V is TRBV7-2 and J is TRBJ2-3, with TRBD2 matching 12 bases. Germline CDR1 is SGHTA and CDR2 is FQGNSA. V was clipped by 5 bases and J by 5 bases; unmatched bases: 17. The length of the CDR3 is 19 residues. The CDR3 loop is CASSIEIGASGRAGDTQYF. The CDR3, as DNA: TGTGCCAGCAGCATTGAGATAGGGGCTAGCGGGAGGGCCGGAGATACGCAGTATTTT.

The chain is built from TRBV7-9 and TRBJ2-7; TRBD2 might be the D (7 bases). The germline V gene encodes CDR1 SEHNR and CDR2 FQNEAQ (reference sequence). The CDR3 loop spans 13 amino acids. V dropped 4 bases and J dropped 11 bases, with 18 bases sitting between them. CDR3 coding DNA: TGTGCCAGCAGCTCGACTAGCAGCCCAGGGGAGTACTTC. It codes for CASSSTSSPGEYF.

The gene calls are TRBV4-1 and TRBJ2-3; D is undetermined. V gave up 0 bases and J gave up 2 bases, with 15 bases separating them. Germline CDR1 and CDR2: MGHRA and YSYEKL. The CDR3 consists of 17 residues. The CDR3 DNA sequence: TGCGCCAGCAGCCAAGAAAGGATGAGGCTAACCACAGATACGCAGTATTTT. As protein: CASSQERMRLTTDTQYF.

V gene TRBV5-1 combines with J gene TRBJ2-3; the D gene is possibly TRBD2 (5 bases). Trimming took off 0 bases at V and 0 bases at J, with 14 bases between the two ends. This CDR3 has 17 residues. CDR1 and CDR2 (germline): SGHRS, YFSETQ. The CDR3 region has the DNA TGCGCCAGCAGCTTGGGACGGTCCCCGGGAAGCACAGATACGCAGTATTTT. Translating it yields CASSLGRSPGSTDTQYF.